These 32 T cell receptor beta chains share one sample of origin, sequenced in a study of a mutant IDH1 vaccine in newly diagnosed glioma. The sample's time point: week 35, safety follow-up. Vaccination comprised doses that each held 300 ug of mutant IDH1 20-mer peptide, plus topical imiquimod. Produced via immunoSEQ multiplex PCR; TCRdb's table is partial and in-frame only. The sample carries about 54,000 clones, around four fifths recorded once. These receptors' targets are unknown. The starting material was PBMCs, obtained from a glioma patient whose treatment included an IDH1 peptide vaccine. These receptors all come from a woman younger than 30 with glioma.

This rearrangement joins TRBV25-1 to TRBJ2-5; possible D gene TRBD1, 5 bases. The tail of the sequence fits TRBJ2-7 better, so the J call may be wrong. The CDR3 covers 13 residues. The germline gives CDR1 MGHDK, CDR2 SYGVNS. The CDR3 nucleotides read TGTGCCAGCAGTCCAGAGACAGCCTACGAGCAGTACTTC. Amino acid sequence: CASSPETAYEQYF.

V and J are TRBV20-1 and TRBJ1-2, with D maybe TRBD1 (6 bases). Germline CDR1 is DFQATT and CDR2 is SNEGSKA (reference sequence). V dropped 5 bases and J dropped 5 bases, with 9 bases sitting between them. The CDR3 extends over 11 amino acids. The CDR3 loop is CSAYTGYGYTF. Written as DNA, the CDR3 is TGCAGTGCTTACACAGGGTATGGCTACACCTTC.

This clone has a handful of counts. The chain joins TRBV7-2 to TRBJ2-3; 9 nucleotides align to TRBD2. The germline V gene encodes CDR1 SGHTA and CDR2 FQGNSA. Unmatched junction bases numbered 16, after V lost 1 base and J lost 8 bases. The CDR3 is 18 residues long. CDR3 loop: CASSLVTSGPHGTGTQYF. CDR3 DNA: TGTGCCAGCAGCTTAGTAACTAGCGGGCCCCACGGAACGGGTACGCAGTATTTT.

The chain recombines TRBV2 with TRBJ2-1; a possible D gene is TRBD1 (6 bases). V gave up 8 bases and J gave up 3 bases, with 11 bases separating them. Per germline, CDR1 SNHLY and CDR2 FYNNEI. The CDR3 length is 13 residues. The CDR3 region has the DNA TGTGCCAGCTACAGGGCTGGCTACAATGAGCAGTTCTTC. Translated: CASYRAGYNEQFF.

The chain combines TRBV6-5 with TRBJ2-1, with 10 bases identical to TRBD1. The CDR3 contains 16 residues. Looked up from germline, CDR1 is MNHEY and CDR2 is SVGAGI. V lost 1 base and J lost 7; bases outside the gene matches: 7. CDR3 loop: CASSYWLGQGINEQFF. The DNA of the CDR3 is TGTGCCAGCAGTTACTGGCTGGGACAGGGGATAAATGAGCAGTTCTTC.

The chain joins TRBV5-6 to TRBJ2-5; TRBD2 aligns across 7 bases. The germline V gene encodes CDR1 SGHDT and CDR2 YYEEEE. V trimming: 1 base; J trimming: 1 base; junction bases outside the gene matches: 4. This CDR3 has 15 amino acids. CDR3 residues: CASSLRSSGQETQYF. CDR3 bases: TGTGCCAGCAGCTTGAGGTCTAGCGGCCAAGAGACCCAGTACTTC.

The genes are TRBV12-5 and TRBJ2-7; 7 bases map to TRBD1. Per the germline V gene, CDR1 is LGHNT and CDR2 is FRNRAP. Trimming cost V 6 bases and J 2 bases; bases outside gene matches: 10. The CDR3 totals 15 residues. CDR3 bases: TGTGCTAGTGGGGCCGGGACAGCCTCAACCTACGAGCAGTACTTC. Protein sequence: CASGAGTASTYEQYF.

The chain employs TRBV5-6 and TRBJ2-5; 15 bases align to TRBD2. The V segment lost 5 bases and the J segment 2 bases; nucleotides outside the gene matches: 10. The germline V gene has CDR1 SGHDT and CDR2 YYEEEE. The CDR3 loop spans 18 amino acids. CDR3 protein: CASSDGLAGGPLQETQYF. CDR3 DNA: TGTGCCAGCAGTGATGGACTAGCGGGAGGGCCGCTGCAAGAGACCCAGTACTTC.

The chain recombines TRBV28 with TRBJ2-1; D unclear. In germline, CDR1 is MDHEN, CDR2 SYDVKM. This CDR3 region has 16 residues. Trimming removed 5 bases at V and 5 bases at J, with 19 bases between. CDR3 sequence reads: CASSVVVGNLDNEQFF. The CDR3 bases are TGTGCCAGCAGTGTGGTGGTTGGAAACTTGGACAATGAGCAGTTCTTC.

The rearrangement links TRBV11-3 to TRBJ2-7; tentative D call: TRBD1 (6 bases). The CDR3 is made up of 14 amino acids. Trimming removed 5 bases at V and 3 bases at J, with 14 bases between. The germline CDR1 and CDR2 sequences are SGHNT and YENEEA. DNA for the CDR3: TGTGCCAGCAGCCTACAGGGTAGGGACTACGAGCAGTACTTC. Residues: CASSLQGRDYEQYF.

The chain is built from TRBV5-6 and TRBJ1-4; TRBD1 agrees at 10 bases. Looked up from germline, CDR1 is SGHDT and CDR2 is YYEEEE. The CDR3 extends over 15 amino acids. Unmatched junction bases numbered 8, after V lost 4 bases and J lost 8 bases. CDR3 amino acids: CASSPPGQGYEKLFF. As DNA, the CDR3 is TGTGCCAGCAGCCCACCGGGACAGGGGTACGAAAAACTGTTTTTT.

J is TRBJ2-1 and V is TRBV6-4; 9 bases fit TRBD2. J was trimmed by 9 bases and V by 2 bases; bases with no gene match: 8. Per germline, CDR1 MRHNA and CDR2 SNTAGT. The CDR3 totals 15 residues. This chain's CDR3 is CASSDVAGGLSEQFF. The DNA for the CDR3 is TGTGCCAGCAGTGACGTCGCGGGGGGGCTTAGTGAGCAGTTCTTC.

This clone was detected once. V is TRBV7-9 and J is TRBJ2-1, with D tentatively TRBD2 (5 bases). Trimming took 5 bases from V and 0 from J, leaving 11 bases between them. The CDR3 has 15 amino acids. The germline CDR1 and CDR2 sequences are SEHNR and FQNEAQ (reference sequence). The CDR3 loop is CASSEGPGSYNEQFF. The CDR3, as DNA: TGTGCCAGCAGCGAGGGCCCCGGCTCCTACAATGAGCAGTTCTTC. The full variable domain, with the rest looked up from reference TRBV7-9 and TRBJ2-1, is DTGVSQNPRHKITKRGQNVTFRCDPISEHNRLYWYRQTLGQGPEFLTYFQNEAQLEKSRLLSDRFSAERPKGSFSTLEIQRTEQGDSAMYLCASSEGPGSYNEQFFGPGTRLTVL.

This CDR3 reads CASSSLEGNEQFF. As DNA, the CDR3 is TGTGCCAGCTCATCTCTGGAGGGCAATGAGCAGTTCTTC. The genes are TRBV18 and TRBJ2-1; TRBD2 is a possible D gene (6 bases). This CDR3 has 13 amino acids. Germline lookup yields CDR1 KGHSH and CDR2 LQKENI. V dropped 5 bases and J dropped 6 bases, with 11 bases sitting between them. The full variable domain, with the rest looked up from reference TRBV18 and TRBJ2-1, is NAGVMQNPRHLVRRRGQEARLRCSPMKGHSHVYWYRQLPEEGLKFMVYLQKENIIDESGMPKERFSAEFPKEGPSILRIQQVVRGDSAAYFCASSSLEGNEQFFGPGTRLTVL.

This clone was recorded a few times. The chain is built from TRBV2 and TRBJ2-1; weak D call: TRBD1 (5 bases). The CDR3 runs 11 residues. Deletions cut 8 bases from V and 12 bases from J, with 14 bases between. In germline, CDR1 is SNHLY, CDR2 FYNNEI. This CDR3 reads CASHIGALQFF. CDR3 nucleotides: TGTGCCAGCCATATAGGGGCCCTGCAGTTCTTC.

V gene TRBV5-1 combines with J gene TRBJ1-6, with D hard to call. V was shortened by 0 bases and J by 6 bases, with 7 bases between the two germline ends. The germline CDR1 and CDR2 sequences are SGHRS and YFSETQ. The CDR3 has 14 amino acids. The CDR3 DNA reads TGCGCCAGCAGCTTGGAGGAGTTTAATTCACCCCTCCACTTT. Protein product: CASSLEEFNSPLHF. Filled out from reference TRBV5-1 and TRBJ1-6, the complete variable domain reads KAGVTQTPRYLIKTRGQQVTLSCSPISGHRSVSWYQQTPGQGLQFLFEYFSETQRNKGNFPGRFSGRQFSNSRSEMNVSTLELGDSALYLCASSLEEFNSPLHFGNGTRLTVT.

This chain connects TRBV14 to TRBJ1-2, with D possibly being TRBD1 (6 bases). The V gene's germline CDR1 is SGHDN and CDR2 FVKESK. Between the trimmed V and J ends, which lost 0 bases and 8 bases, there was a span of 16 bases. This CDR3 comprises 15 residues. The CDR3 DNA is TGTGCCAGCAGCCAAGAAGGTCCCAGGGGATTCGGCTACACCTTC. As protein: CASSQEGPRGFGYTF.

The V call is TRBV6-5, the J call TRBJ2-7; D gene unclear. V lost 0 bases, J lost 2 bases, and 14 bases lay in between. Germline CDR1 and CDR2: MNHEY and SVGAGI. This CDR3 comprises 16 residues. The CDR3 here is CASSYSAWQITYEQYF. The CDR3 bases are TGTGCCAGCAGTTACTCAGCGTGGCAGATTACCTACGAGCAGTACTTC.

In DNA, the CDR3 is TGCGCCAGCAGCCAAGGGCATCTGAATGAGCAGTTCTTC. It translates to CASSQGHLNEQFF. The rearrangement links TRBV4-1 to TRBJ2-1, with D unresolved. The V gene lost 1 base and the J gene lost 7 bases, with 8 bases spanning the gap. Germline CDR1 is MGHRA and CDR2 is YSYEKL. The CDR3 is 13 amino acids.

This rearrangement joins TRBV10-3 to TRBJ2-6, with D perhaps TRBD2 (6 bases). The length of the CDR3 is 16 residues. In germline, CDR1 is ENHRY, CDR2 SYGVKD. V lost 5 bases and J lost 4, with 15 bases in between. The CDR3 DNA follows: TGTGCCATCAGTAAATGGACGGGGGAGGGGGCCAACGTCCTGACTTTC. Protein product: CAISKWTGEGANVLTF.

This clone was counted a few times. CDR3 bases: TGTGCCAGCAGTGAAGCGGATGGGGGGCATGGCTACACCTTC. It is translated as CASSEADGGHGYTF. The V and J genes are TRBV6-1 and TRBJ1-2; maybe TRBD1 (6 bases). This CDR3 has 14 amino acids. Between the trimmed V and J ends, which lost 0 bases and 6 bases, there was a span of 11 bases. The germline V gene encodes CDR1 MNHNS and CDR2 SASEGT.

V gene TRBV4-1 combines with J gene TRBJ1-2, with D tentatively TRBD1 (6 bases). Germline V lookup: CDR1 MGHRA, CDR2 YSYEKL. The CDR3 runs to 16 residues. V lost 0 bases and J 0 bases, leaving 11 bases between the germline ends. CDR3 nucleotides: TGCGCCAGCAGCCAAGATCCAGGGGAGGCTAACTATGGCTACACCTTC. Protein product: CASSQDPGEANYGYTF.

This clone was observed a handful of times. This chain uses TRBV29-1 with TRBJ1-4, with 7 positions matching TRBD1. J was trimmed by 10 bases and V by 2 bases; bases with no gene match: 1. This CDR3 is 11 amino acids long. Germline V gene sequence: CDR1 SQVTM, CDR2 ANQGSEA. This CDR3 is CSVETGVKLFF. Here the CDR3 DNA reads TGCAGCGTTGAAACAGGGGTAAAACTGTTTTTT.

This chain joins TRBV28 and TRBJ1-2; TRBD1 matches at 7 bases. The CDR3 is made up of 13 amino acids. Per germline, CDR1 MDHEN and CDR2 SYDVKM. The trim removed 5 bases at V and 4 bases at J, leaving 4 bases unmatched. CDR3 nucleotide sequence: TGTGCCAGCAGTCCGACAGGGCTCTATGGCTACACCTTC. The encoded protein is CASSPTGLYGYTF.

This clone has only a few counts. The chain recombines TRBV6-1 with TRBJ1-3; 7 nucleotides agree with TRBD1. Germline CDR1 and CDR2: MNHNS and SASEGT. The CDR3 covers 15 residues. V shed 4 bases and J 6 bases; nucleotides not matched to a gene: 9. The CDR3 loop reads CASSATTGYQNTIYF. In DNA form, the CDR3 reads TGTGCCAGCAGTGCCACGACAGGGTACCAAAACACCATATATTTT.

The chain employs TRBV11-2 and TRBJ1-4; no definite D call. There are 12 residues in the CDR3. V was trimmed by 0 bases and J by 14 bases, leaving 10 bases between them. Looked up from germline, CDR1 is SGHAT and CDR2 is FQNNGV. The CDR3 sequence is CASSLDQRSLFF. The CDR3 DNA follows: TGTGCCAGCAGCTTAGATCAGCGGAGTCTGTTTTTT.

The chain recombines TRBV4-1 with TRBJ2-3; TRBD2 matches 14 bases. The CDR3 covers 17 residues. Unmatched junction bases numbered 5, after V lost 4 bases and J lost 2 bases. The germline V gene has CDR1 MGHRA and CDR2 YSYEKL. The CDR3 protein is CASSLGLAGGYTDTQYF. The CDR3 DNA sequence: TGCGCCAGCAGCCTTGGACTAGCGGGAGGTTACACAGATACGCAGTATTTT.

CDR3 bases: TGTGCCAGCAGTGCTGGGACAGGGGGGTACACTGAAGCTTTCTTT. This sequence encodes CASSAGTGGYTEAFF. The rearrangement uses TRBV27 and TRBJ1-1, with TRBD1 matching 11 bases. This CDR3 contains 15 residues. V gave up 5 bases and J gave up 3 bases; unmatched junction bases: 5. CDR1 and CDR2 (germline): MNHEY, SMNVEV (reference sequence).

CDR3 residues: CASSGTGTGEKLFF. CDR3 sequence (DNA): TGTGCCAGCAGCGGAACCGGGACAGGAGAAAAACTGTTTTTT. The genes are TRBV9 and TRBJ1-4; TRBD1 aligns across 8 bases. The ends lost 3 bases at V and 8 bases at J; junction bases unmatched: 6. The CDR3 contains 14 residues. CDR1 and CDR2 from the germline V gene are SGDLS and YYNGEE.

The chain uses TRBV7-8 and TRBJ2-5; D is possibly TRBD1 (6 bases). CDR3 length: 13 amino acids. Germline-derived CDR1 and CDR2 are SGHVS and FQNEAQ. Trimming pared 5 bases from V and 3 bases from J, leaving 10 bases between. The DNA for the CDR3 is TGTGCCAGCAGCCGTGACAGGAAAGAGACCCAGTACTTC. Protein: CASSRDRKETQYF.

The CDR3 loop is CASSQAPGVYEKLFF. The CDR3 DNA reads as TGCGCCAGCAGCCAAGCACCAGGGGTATATGAAAAACTGTTTTTT. The rearrangement joins TRBV4-3 to TRBJ1-4, with a possible D match to TRBD1 (6 bases). CDR3 length: 15 residues. CDR1 and CDR2 from the germline V gene are LGHNA and YSLEER. Trimming cost V 1 base and J 6 bases, with 12 bases left between them.

This chain uses TRBV5-6 with TRBJ2-7, with D tentatively TRBD2 (6 bases). This CDR3 has 15 residues. Germline CDR1 and CDR2: SGHDT and YYEEEE. Between the trimmed V and J ends, which lost 4 bases and 7 bases, there was a span of 21 bases. The CDR3 DNA reads as TGTGCCAGCAGCCTTGGCCGACGGCAGGGAGGAGAGCAGTACTTC. Protein product: CASSLGRRQGGEQYF.